This entry lists 32 T cell receptor beta chains sequenced from one sample in a study of response to subunit inactivated influenza vaccine. MiXCR was run by TCRdb on the RT-PCR reads, yielding one entry per CDR3 protein. In the table there are some 800,000 distinct CDR3 sequences, over 20% of which are singletons. Sequenced material: PBMCs from blood, taken around 5 days after vaccination. The source is a man aged 45-65 years who received an inactivated influenza vaccine.

The V call is TRBV5-5, the J call TRBJ2-7; TRBD1 matches 11 bases. The CDR3 sequence is 15 residues long. V lost 4 bases to trimming and J lost 4 bases; unmatched junction nucleotides: 7. Germline CDR1 reads SGHKS; CDR2 reads YYEKEE (reference sequence). Here the CDR3 reads CASSMAGTGGYEQYF. As DNA, the CDR3 is TGTGCCAGCAGCATGGCCGGGACAGGGGGTTACGAGCAGTACTTC.

The V call is TRBV10-3, the J call TRBJ2-4; 8 nucleotides agree with TRBD1. Germline CDR1 is ENHRY and CDR2 is SYGVKD. V was clipped by 2 bases and J by 4 bases; unmatched bases: 4. The CDR3 extends over 15 amino acids. The CDR3 region has the DNA TGTGCCATCAGTGAGGGACAGGGCACAAAAAACATTCAGTACTTC. Amino acid sequence: CAISEGQGTKNIQYF.

V is TRBV20-1 and J is TRBJ2-3, with D maybe TRBD1 (8 bases). This CDR3 is 15 amino acids long. Trimming removed 6 bases at V and 2 bases at J, with 18 bases between. The V gene's germline CDR1 is DFQATT and CDR2 SNEGSKA (reference sequence). For the CDR3, the DNA is TGCAGTGCGCAGGGGGCTAGCGGACTCACAGATACGCAGTATTTT. It yields the protein CSAQGASGLTDTQYF.

The CDR3 reads CASSGRGRRYEQYF. The CDR3 bases are TGTGCCAGCAGCGGCAGGGGGCGCCGATACGAGCAGTACTTC. The chain uses TRBV27 and TRBJ2-7; 8 bases line up with TRBD1. This CDR3 region has 14 residues. Trimming at V came to 6 bases and at J to 4 bases, leaving 8 bases not matched to a gene. The germline CDR1 and CDR2 sequences are MNHEY and SMNVEV (reference sequence).

This clonotype has ten or more counts. The chain combines TRBV12-3 or TRBV12-4 with TRBJ2-3, with 8 bases matching TRBD1. The CDR3 runs to 15 residues. Losses at the gene ends were 6 bases for V and 6 bases for J; bases not matched to a gene: 11. The CDR3 DNA reads TGTGCCAGCAGCCTAGTGGACAGGGCTCAGGATACGCAGTATTTT. Translation gives CASSLVDRAQDTQYF.

This clonotype was seen a few times. CDR3 sequence reads: CASSYGTGKDYGYTF. CDR3 nucleotide sequence: TGTGCCAGCAGTTACGGGACAGGAAAGGACTATGGCTACACCTTC. V gene TRBV6-5 combines with J gene TRBJ1-2; 8 nucleotides match TRBD1. The CDR3 totals 15 residues. J gave up 3 bases and V 2 bases, and 5 bases lay outside the gene matches. From germline, CDR1 is MNHEY and CDR2 SVGAGI.

This clonotype was seen only a few times. J is TRBJ2-3 and V is TRBV4-3, with TRBD1 matching over 11 bases. Trimming removed 3 bases from V and 6 bases from J; junction bases left unmatched: 5. The CDR3 is 15 residues long. The germline V gene encodes CDR1 LGHNA and CDR2 YSLEER. DNA for the CDR3: TGCGCCAGCAGCCAGGACAGGGGGCAGGGGGATACGCAGTATTTT. It encodes CASSQDRGQGDTQYF.

This clonotype was found a few times. The genes are TRBV6-2 or TRBV6-3 and TRBJ2-7; 9 nucleotides match TRBD1. Per the germline V gene, CDR1 is MNHEY and CDR2 is SVGEGT. There are 17 residues in the CDR3. J was trimmed by 3 bases and V by 2 bases; bases with no gene match: 11. The CDR3 bases are TGTGCCAGCAGTTACCTCCGGGACAGGGTCAATCTCTACGAGCAGTACTTC. It yields the protein CASSYLRDRVNLYEQYF.

The chain carries TRBV5-4 and TRBJ2-3; D is undetermined. V was clipped by 5 bases and J by 3 bases, with 16 bases between them. The germline V gene has CDR1 SGHNT and CDR2 YYREEE (reference sequence). This CDR3 spans 15 amino acids. The CDR3 DNA sequence: TGTGCCAGCAGACTCGGTGGGTCGGATACAGATACGCAGTATTTT. It yields the protein CASRLGGSDTDTQYF.

This rearrangement joins TRBV11-2 to TRBJ2-7; D is tentatively TRBD1 or TRBD2 (5 bases each). CDR1 is SGHAT and CDR2 is FQNNGV in the germline V gene. CDR3 size: 15 residues. Trimming pared 0 bases from V and 3 bases from J, leaving 12 bases between. The CDR3 here is CASSLEAGTGYEQYF. For the CDR3, the DNA is TGTGCCAGCAGCTTAGAGGCAGGGACCGGCTACGAGCAGTACTTC.

This rearrangement joins TRBV4-3 to TRBJ2-2; 7 bases are a match to TRBD1. V shed 4 bases, J shed 5 bases, and the junction held 7 bases outside the gene matches. Germline V gene lookup returns CDR1 LGHNA and CDR2 YSLEER. This CDR3 has 15 amino acids. This chain's CDR3 is CASSLHRDSTGELFF. The DNA for the CDR3 is TGCGCCAGCAGCCTCCACCGGGACAGTACCGGGGAGCTGTTTTTT.

The chain recombines TRBV6-1 with TRBJ2-1; 10 bases are a match to TRBD2. The CDR3 runs to 19 residues. V dropped 5 bases and J dropped 5; count of bases not matched to a gene: 18. Germline V gene data show CDR1 as MNHNS and CDR2 as SASEGT. The CDR3 bases are TGTGCCAGCAGTCTTAGCGGGAGGTCCCTCACCTACAGCCACAATGAGCAGTTCTTC. Its protein product is CASSLSGRSLTYSHNEQFF.

The CDR3 loop is CASSQGQGIQNEQFF. The CDR3 DNA reads as TGCGCCAGCAGCCAGGGACAGGGGATTCAGAATGAGCAGTTCTTC. The chain links TRBV4-1 to TRBJ2-1; 10 bases map to TRBD1. V dropped 3 bases and J dropped 7; count of bases not matched to a gene: 6. This CDR3 comprises 15 residues. Germline V gene lookup returns CDR1 MGHRA and CDR2 YSYEKL.

In its sample, this clonotype was seen once. The CDR3, as DNA: TGTGCCAGCAGACCCCCAAGCAGAGAGACCCAGTACTTC. It specifies CASRPPSRETQYF. This chain uses TRBV6-1 with TRBJ2-5; D not resolved. The germline V gene encodes CDR1 MNHNS and CDR2 SASEGT. CDR3 length: 13 residues. V dropped 6 bases and J dropped 4 bases, with 12 bases sitting between them.

This clonotype has more than one count but fewer than ten. This chain connects TRBV11-2 to TRBJ2-1; possible D gene TRBD2, 6 bases. CDR3 length: 16 residues. V lost 3 bases and J 7 bases, leaving 19 bases between the germline ends. CDR1 and CDR2 (germline): SGHAT, FQNNGV. The CDR3 bases are TGTGCCAGCAGCTTTAGTGACGGGGGAGTCATGAATGAGCAGTTCTTC. Translating it yields CASSFSDGGVMNEQFF.

The table lists this clonotype with many counts. The chain carries TRBV12-3 or TRBV12-4 and TRBJ2-1, with D perhaps assigned TRBD1 or TRBD2 (5 bases each). V was shortened by 6 bases and J by 9 bases, with 12 bases between the two germline ends. The CDR3 has 12 amino acids. Here the CDR3 reads CASRPKRGEQFF. The CDR3 nucleotides are TGTGCCAGCAGGCCCAAGAGGGGTGAGCAGTTCTTC.

This clonotype was counted only a few times. V usage is TRBV28 and J usage is TRBJ1-6; D is ambiguous. This CDR3 is built from 14 residues. V gave up 2 bases and J gave up 9 bases, with 11 bases separating them. Per the germline V gene, CDR1 is MDHEN and CDR2 is SYDVKM. In DNA form, the CDR3 reads TGTGCCAGCAGTTTAGAGAACAGACTTTCACCCCTCCACTTT. Translated, it gives CASSLENRLSPLHF.

The J gene is TRBJ2-2, the V gene TRBV5-1, with TRBD1 as a possible D gene (5 bases). Germline CDR1 and CDR2: SGHRS and YFSETQ. Trimming took 1 base from V and 4 from J, leaving 11 bases between them. The CDR3 is made up of 15 amino acids. The CDR3 here is CASSLLDISTGELFF. The CDR3 bases are TGCGCCAGCAGCTTGTTGGACATCAGCACCGGGGAGCTGTTTTTT.

J is TRBJ2-1 and V is TRBV7-9; possibly TRBD1 for D (5 bases). Deletions cut 5 bases from V and 5 bases from J, with 13 bases between. CDR1 SEHNR and CDR2 FQNEAQ come from the germline V gene (reference sequence). The CDR3 covers 14 residues. CDR3 in amino acids: CASSRTDSHNEQFF. The CDR3 nucleotides are TGTGCCAGCAGCCGAACCGACAGTCACAATGAGCAGTTCTTC.

This clonotype came up a few times. The chain employs TRBV10-2 and TRBJ1-3; D is undetermined. The CDR3 spans 15 residues. Trimming cost V 3 bases and J 0 bases, with 9 bases left between them. Germline V gene lookup returns CDR1 WSHSY and CDR2 SAAADI. The DNA of the CDR3 is TGCGCCAGCAGTGAAGGTGGCTACTCTGGAAACACCATATATTTT. Translation gives CASSEGGYSGNTIYF.

This sequence joins TRBV4-2 and TRBJ1-2, with 9 bases identical to TRBD1. CDR3 length: 14 residues. Germline CDR1 reads LGHNA; CDR2 reads YNFKEQ. The V segment lost 3 bases and the J segment 4 bases; nucleotides outside the gene matches: 3. The CDR3 here is CASSQETGGYGYTF. The CDR3 DNA is TGTGCCAGCAGCCAGGAGACAGGGGGCTATGGCTACACCTTC.

Concerning this clonotype: This may be a read error: a much more frequent sequence differs by one nucleotide. This chain joins TRBV3-1 and TRBJ2-7, with D possibly being TRBD1 (5 bases). This CDR3 spans 13 amino acids. V lost 1 base and J 4 bases, leaving 8 bases between the germline ends. The germline V gene has CDR1 LGHDT and CDR2 YNNKEL (reference sequence). The CDR3 reads CASSQGREYEQYF. The DNA for the CDR3 is TGTGCCAGCAGCCAAGGCAGGGAATACGAGCAGTACTTC.

The rearrangement joins TRBV9 to TRBJ1-2; no reliable D call. The CDR3 has 15 amino acids. V was shortened by 0 bases and J by 0 bases, with 9 bases between the two germline ends. In germline, CDR1 is SGDLS, CDR2 YYNGEE. DNA for the CDR3: TGTGCCAGCAGCGTAGATGGCAGTGCTAACTATGGCTACACCTTC. Its protein product is CASSVDGSANYGYTF.

The chain couples TRBV28 to TRBJ2-3; D is perhaps TRBD1 or TRBD2 (5 bases each). This CDR3 region has 16 residues. V lost 6 bases, J lost 4 bases, and 20 bases lay in between. Germline CDR1 and CDR2: MDHEN and SYDVKM. As DNA, the CDR3 is TGTGCCAGCAGCCCGTCGGGGACCCGGGCCTCAGATACGCAGTATTTT. This sequence encodes CASSPSGTRASDTQYF.

The CDR3 DNA is TGTGCCAGCAGCTCCCGGGGGAGCCAGGATACGCAGTATTTT. This codes for CASSSRGSQDTQYF. The chain recombines TRBV5-4 with TRBJ2-3, with D tentatively TRBD2 (6 bases). The germline gives CDR1 SGHNT, CDR2 YYREEE (reference sequence). The CDR3 sequence is 14 residues long. Trimming took 3 bases from V and 6 from J, leaving 14 bases between them.

This clonotype appeared a few times. The V call is TRBV12-3 or TRBV12-4, the J call TRBJ1-6; the D is unclear. The germline V and J ends were trimmed by 6 bases and 10 bases, with 10 bases remaining between them. The CDR3 spans 12 residues. Written as DNA, the CDR3 is TGTGCCAGCAGCCGATGGACCTCACCCCTCCACTTT. Encoded protein: CASSRWTSPLHF.

This clonotype was counted between two and nine times. The J gene is TRBJ2-1, the V gene TRBV28; 7 positions agree with TRBD2. The CDR3 is made up of 15 amino acids. The V segment lost 3 bases and the J segment 5 bases; nucleotides outside the gene matches: 7. CDR1 and CDR2 (germline): MDHEN, SYDVKM. This CDR3 reads CASSFQRGLNNEQFF. CDR3 nucleotides: TGTGCCAGCAGTTTCCAGCGGGGCCTTAACAATGAGCAGTTCTTC.

In its sample, this clonotype was seen many times. This sequence joins TRBV20-1 and TRBJ2-1; D remains ambiguous. Trimming stripped 6 bases from V and 1 base from J, with 7 bases between. Per germline, CDR1 DFQATT and CDR2 SNEGSKA (reference sequence). The CDR3 is 12 residues long. The CDR3 DNA reads as TGCAGTGCCCCCCCTTCCTACAATGAGCAGTTCTTC. It codes for CSAPPSYNEQFF.

The CDR3 DNA sequence: TGTGCCAGCAACGAGGGGGCATCCTACGAGCAGTACTTC. As protein: CASNEGASYEQYF. This rearrangement joins TRBV7-2 to TRBJ2-7, with 7 bases identical to TRBD1. Losses at the gene ends were 7 bases for V and 1 base for J; bases not matched to a gene: 4. This CDR3 is built from 13 residues. Germline V gene lookup returns CDR1 SGHTA and CDR2 FQGNSA.

Note on this clonotype: It may be a read error: a sequence one base away is much more abundant. The CDR3 nucleotides are TGTGCCAGCAGTTTAGTGTGGGCTGAAGCTTTCTTT. Residues: CASSLVWAEAFF. V and J are TRBV12-3 or TRBV12-4 and TRBJ1-1; D is unresolved. Trimming left V 1 base short and J 6 bases short, with 6 bases between. CDR3 length equals 12 residues.

This clonotype came up a few times. The chain joins TRBV6-2 or TRBV6-3 to TRBJ1-2; TRBD1 matches at 10 bases. The CDR3 spans 13 residues. Trimming took 5 bases from V and 6 from J; bases not matched to a gene: 3. The germline gives CDR1 MNHEY, CDR2 SVGEGT. CDR3 sequence reads: CASSRQGADGYTF. CDR3 in DNA: TGTGCCAGCAGTCGACAGGGGGCTGATGGCTACACCTTC.

This clonotype turned up a few times. The chain is built from TRBV5-1 and TRBJ1-6, with 9 bases that match TRBD1. J lost 6 bases, V lost 4 bases, and 8 bases had no gene match. CDR1 SGHRS and CDR2 YFSETQ come from the germline V gene. This CDR3 spans 16 amino acids. The CDR3 DNA reads as TGCGCCAGCAGCGCATCCGGGACAGGGTTTAATTCACCCCTCCACTTT. Its translation: CASSASGTGFNSPLHF.